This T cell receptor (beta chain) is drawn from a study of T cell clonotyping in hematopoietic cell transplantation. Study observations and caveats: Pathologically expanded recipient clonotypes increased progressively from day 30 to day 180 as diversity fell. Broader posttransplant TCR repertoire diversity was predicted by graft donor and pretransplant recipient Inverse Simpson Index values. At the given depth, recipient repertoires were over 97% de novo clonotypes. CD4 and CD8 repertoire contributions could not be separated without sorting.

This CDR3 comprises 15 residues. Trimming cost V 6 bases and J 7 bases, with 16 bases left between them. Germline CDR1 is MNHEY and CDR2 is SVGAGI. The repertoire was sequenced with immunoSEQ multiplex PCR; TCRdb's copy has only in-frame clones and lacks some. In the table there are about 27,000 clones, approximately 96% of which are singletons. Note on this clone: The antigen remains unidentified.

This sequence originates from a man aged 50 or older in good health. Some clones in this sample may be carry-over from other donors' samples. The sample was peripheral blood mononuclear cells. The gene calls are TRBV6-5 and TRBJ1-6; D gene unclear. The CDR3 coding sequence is TGTGCCAGCAGCCCCCCCGGACGGTCAAATTCACCCCTCCACTTT. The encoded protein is CASSPPGRSNSPLHF.